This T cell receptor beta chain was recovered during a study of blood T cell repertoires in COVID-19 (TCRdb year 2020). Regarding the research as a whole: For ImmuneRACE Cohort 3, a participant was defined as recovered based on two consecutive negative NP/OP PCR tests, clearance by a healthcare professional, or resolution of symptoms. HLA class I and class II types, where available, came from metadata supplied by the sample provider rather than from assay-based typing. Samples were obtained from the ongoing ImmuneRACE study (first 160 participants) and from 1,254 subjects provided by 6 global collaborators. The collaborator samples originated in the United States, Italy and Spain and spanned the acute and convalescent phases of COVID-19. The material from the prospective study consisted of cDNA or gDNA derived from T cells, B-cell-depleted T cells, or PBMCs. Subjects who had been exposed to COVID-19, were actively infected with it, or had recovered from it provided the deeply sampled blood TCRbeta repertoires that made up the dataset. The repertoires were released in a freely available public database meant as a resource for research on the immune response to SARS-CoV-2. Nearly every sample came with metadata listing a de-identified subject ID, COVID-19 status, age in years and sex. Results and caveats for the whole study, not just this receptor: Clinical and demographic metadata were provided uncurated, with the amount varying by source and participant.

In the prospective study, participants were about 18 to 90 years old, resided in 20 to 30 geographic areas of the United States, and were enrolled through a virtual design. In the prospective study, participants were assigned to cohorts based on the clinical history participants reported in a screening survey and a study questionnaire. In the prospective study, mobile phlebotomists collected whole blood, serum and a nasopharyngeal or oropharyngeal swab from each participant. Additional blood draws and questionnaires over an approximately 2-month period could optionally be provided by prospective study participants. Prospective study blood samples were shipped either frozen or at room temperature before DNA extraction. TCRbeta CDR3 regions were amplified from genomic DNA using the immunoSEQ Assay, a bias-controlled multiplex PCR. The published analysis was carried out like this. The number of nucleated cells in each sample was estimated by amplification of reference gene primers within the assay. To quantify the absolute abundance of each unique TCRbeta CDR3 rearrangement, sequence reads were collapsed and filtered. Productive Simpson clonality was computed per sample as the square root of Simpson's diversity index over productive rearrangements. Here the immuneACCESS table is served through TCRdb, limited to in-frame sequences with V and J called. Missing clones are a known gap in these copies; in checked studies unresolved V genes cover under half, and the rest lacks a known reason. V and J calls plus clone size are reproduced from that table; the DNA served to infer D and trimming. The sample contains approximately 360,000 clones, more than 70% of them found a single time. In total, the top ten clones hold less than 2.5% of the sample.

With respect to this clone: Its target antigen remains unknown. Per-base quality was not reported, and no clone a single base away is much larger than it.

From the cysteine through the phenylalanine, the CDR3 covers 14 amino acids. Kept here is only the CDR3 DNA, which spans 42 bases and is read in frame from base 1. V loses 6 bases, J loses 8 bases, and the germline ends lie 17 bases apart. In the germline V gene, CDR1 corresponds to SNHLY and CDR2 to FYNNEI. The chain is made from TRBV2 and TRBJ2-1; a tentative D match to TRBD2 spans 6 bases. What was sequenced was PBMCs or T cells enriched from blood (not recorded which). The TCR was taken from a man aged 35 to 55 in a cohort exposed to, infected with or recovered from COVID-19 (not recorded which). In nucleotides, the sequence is TGTGCCAGCAGCCCACAGACTAGTCGGTATGAGCAGTTCTTC. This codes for CASSPQTSRYEQFF.